These 9 T cell receptor beta chains share one sample of origin, sequenced in a study of blood T cell repertoires in COVID-19. Generated by immunoSEQ multiplex PCR, the TCRdb table keeps only in-frame clones and is missing some. Of 400,000 to 500,000 clones in the sample, roughly 90% were seen once. Input material: PBMCs or T cells enriched from blood (not recorded which). Every receptor here comes from a middle-aged woman who had recovered from COVID-19.

The rearrangement links TRBV25-1 to TRBJ2-5, with D perhaps matching TRBD2 (6 bases). The CDR3 is 14 amino acids. Looked up from germline, CDR1 is MGHDK and CDR2 is SYGVNS. The V gene lost 8 bases and the J gene lost 6 bases, with 19 bases spanning the gap. The chain's CDR3 is CASGSSGLRKTQYF. In DNA form, the CDR3 reads TGTGCCAGCGGAAGCTCGGGACTCCGAAAGACCCAGTACTTC.

The chain links TRBV12-5 to TRBJ1-4, with a tentative D call TRBD1 (5 bases). In germline, CDR1 is LGHNT, CDR2 FRNRAP. V shed 6 bases and J shed 0 bases, with 11 bases lying between them. This CDR3 is built from 15 residues. CDR3 DNA sequence: TGTGCTAGTGGCCGGGGGGATGCAACTAATGAAAAACTGTTTTTT. Its protein product is CASGRGDATNEKLFF.

The chain is built from TRBV19 and TRBJ2-2; 7 bases fit TRBD2. The J segment lost 3 bases and the V segment lost 7 bases, leaving 5 bases of the junction unmatched. The CDR3 has 14 residues. CDR1 and CDR2 from the germline V gene are LNHDA and SQIVND (reference sequence). The CDR3: CASTPAGHTGELFF. CDR3 in DNA: TGTGCCAGTACCCCAGCGGGACACACCGGGGAGCTGTTTTTT.

The V and J genes are TRBV24-1 and TRBJ2-1; D uncertain. Deletions cut 3 bases from V and 7 bases from J, with 9 bases between. Germline assignment: CDR1 KGHDR and CDR2 SFDVKD. The CDR3 loop spans 13 amino acids. The CDR3 region is CATSDQHRNEQFF. Written as DNA, the CDR3 is TGTGCCACCAGTGATCAACATCGTAATGAGCAGTTCTTC.

The chain is built from TRBV4-3 and TRBJ2-1; 11 bases agree with TRBD2. The CDR3 is made up of 13 amino acids. In germline, CDR1 is LGHNA, CDR2 YSLEER. The V gene end was trimmed by 6 bases and the J gene end by 7 bases; junction bases not matched to a gene: 2. CDR3 DNA: TGCGCCAGCAGACTAGCGGGAGTGAATGAGCAGTTCTTC. Amino acids: CASRLAGVNEQFF.

The chain is built from TRBV27 and TRBJ2-5, with 10 bases lining up with TRBD2. The CDR3 sequence is 15 residues long. V lost 6 bases to trimming and J lost 5 bases; unmatched junction nucleotides: 9. The germline CDR1 and CDR2 sequences are MNHEY and SMNVEV (reference sequence). The CDR3 nucleotides read TGTGCCAGCAGCCAGGGACTAGCGAGGTTTGAGACCCAGTACTTC. Translation: CASSQGLARFETQYF.

The chain carries TRBV29-1 and TRBJ1-1, with no clear D. Trimming left V 3 bases short and J 5 bases short, with 16 bases between. The CDR3 is made up of 14 amino acids. CDR1 is SQVTM and CDR2 is ANQGSEA in the germline V gene. The CDR3 loop reads CSVEADSGKTEAFF. CDR3 in DNA: TGCAGCGTTGAGGCGGACTCCGGGAAGACTGAAGCTTTCTTT.

This clone was seen a single time. V gene TRBV29-1 combines with J gene TRBJ2-5, with a weak D call TRBD1 (6 bases). Looked up from germline, CDR1 is SQVTM and CDR2 is ANQGSEA. The germline V and J ends were trimmed by 4 bases and 5 bases, with 14 bases remaining between them. The CDR3 covers 13 residues. The CDR3 DNA reads as TGCAGCGTTGTTCTCAGGGGCTGGGAGACCCAGTACTTC. It encodes CSVVLRGWETQYF. Full variable domain (rest looked up from reference TRBV29-1 and TRBJ2-5): SAVISQKPSRDICQRGTSLTIQCQVDSQVTMMFWYRQQPGQSLTLIATANQGSEATYESGFVIDKFPISRPNLTFSTLTVSNMSPEDSSIYLCSVVLRGWETQYFGPGTRLLVL.

The chain is built from TRBV19 and TRBJ2-3; 14 bases map to TRBD2. V shed 11 bases and J 1 base; nucleotides not matched to a gene: 14. The CDR3 runs 18 residues. Germline loops: CDR1 LNHDA, CDR2 SQIVND (reference sequence). The CDR3 reads CAGGWGLAGDLGTDTQYF. The CDR3 coding sequence is TGTGCCGGGGGGTGGGGACTAGCGGGAGATCTGGGCACAGATACGCAGTATTTT.